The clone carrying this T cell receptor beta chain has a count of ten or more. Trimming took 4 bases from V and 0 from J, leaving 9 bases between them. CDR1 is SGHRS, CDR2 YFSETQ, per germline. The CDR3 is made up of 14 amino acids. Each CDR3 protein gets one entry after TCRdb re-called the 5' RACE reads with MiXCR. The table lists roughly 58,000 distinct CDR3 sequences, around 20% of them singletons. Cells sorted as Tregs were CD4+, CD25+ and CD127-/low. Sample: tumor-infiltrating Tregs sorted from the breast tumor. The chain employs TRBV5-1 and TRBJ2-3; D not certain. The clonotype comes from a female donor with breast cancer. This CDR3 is CASSIQSSTDTQYF. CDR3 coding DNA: TGCGCCAGCAGCATACAGTCTAGCACAGATACGCAGTATTTT.